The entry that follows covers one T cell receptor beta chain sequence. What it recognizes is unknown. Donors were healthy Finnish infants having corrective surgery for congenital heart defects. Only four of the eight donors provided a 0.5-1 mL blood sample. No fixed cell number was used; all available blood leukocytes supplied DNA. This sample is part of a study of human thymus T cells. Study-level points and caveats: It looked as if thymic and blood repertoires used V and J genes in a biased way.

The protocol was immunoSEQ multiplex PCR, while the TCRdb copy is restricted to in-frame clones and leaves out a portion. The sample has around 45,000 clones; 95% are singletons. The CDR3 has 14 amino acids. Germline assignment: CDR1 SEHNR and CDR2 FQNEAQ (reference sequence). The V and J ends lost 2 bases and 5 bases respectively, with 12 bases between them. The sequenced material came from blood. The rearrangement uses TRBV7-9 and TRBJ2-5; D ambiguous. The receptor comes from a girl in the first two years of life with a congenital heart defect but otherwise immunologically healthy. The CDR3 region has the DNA TGTGCCAGCAGCTTATCAGGAGTGTGGGAGACCCAGTACTTC. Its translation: CASSLSGVWETQYF. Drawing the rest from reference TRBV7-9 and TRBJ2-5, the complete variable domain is DTGVSQNPRHKITKRGQNVTFRCDPISEHNRLYWYRQTLGQGPEFLTYFQNEAQLEKSRLLSDRFSAERPKGSFSTLEIQRTEQGDSAMYLCASSLSGVWETQYFGPGTRLLVL.